A single sample gave rise to the 2 T cell receptor beta chains below, sequenced in a study of T cells after yellow fever vaccination. One entry per CDR3 protein results from TCRdb running MiXCR on the 5' RACE reads. The profile shows about 120,000 distinct CDR3 sequences, 7.2% of them singletons. The specimen was CD4+ T cells sorted from PBMCs, collected about 49 days after the first yellow fever vaccination. These receptors were collected from a man aged 18 to 30 who received the YFV17D yellow fever vaccine.

This clonotype was counted at least ten times. The gene calls are TRBV5-1 and TRBJ1-2; D is uncertain. V was clipped by 1 base and J by 2 bases, with 6 bases between them. Germline CDR1 SGHRS, CDR2 YFSETQ. This CDR3 spans 13 amino acids. CDR3 sequence: CASSLKTNYGYTF. For the CDR3, the DNA is TGCGCCAGCAGCTTGAAGACAAACTATGGCTACACCTTC.

This clonotype was observed once. This may be a read error: a much more frequent sequence differs by one nucleotide. The chain has TRBV11-2 and TRBJ2-5; D unclear. This CDR3 spans 12 amino acids. From germline, CDR1 is SGHAT and CDR2 FQNNGV. The CDR3 coding sequence is TGTGCCAGCATCTTAGAGCGAGAGACCCAGTACTTC. Amino acid sequence: CASILERETQYF.